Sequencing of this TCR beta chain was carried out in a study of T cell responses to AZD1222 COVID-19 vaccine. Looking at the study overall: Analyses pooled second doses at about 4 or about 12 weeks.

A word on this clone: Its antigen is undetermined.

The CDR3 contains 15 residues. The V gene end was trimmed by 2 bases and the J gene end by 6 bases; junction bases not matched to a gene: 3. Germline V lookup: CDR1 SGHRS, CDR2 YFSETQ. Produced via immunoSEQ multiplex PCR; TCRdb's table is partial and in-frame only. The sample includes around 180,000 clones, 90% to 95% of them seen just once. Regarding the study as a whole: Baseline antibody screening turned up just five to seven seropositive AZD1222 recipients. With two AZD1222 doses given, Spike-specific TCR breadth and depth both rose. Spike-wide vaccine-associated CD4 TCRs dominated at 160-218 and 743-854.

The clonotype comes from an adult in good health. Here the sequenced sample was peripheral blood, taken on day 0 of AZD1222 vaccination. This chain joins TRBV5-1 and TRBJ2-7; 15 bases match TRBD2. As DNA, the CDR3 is TGCGCCAGCAGCTTTGGACTAGCGGGAGGGATCGAGCAGTACTTC. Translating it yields CASSFGLAGGIEQYF.